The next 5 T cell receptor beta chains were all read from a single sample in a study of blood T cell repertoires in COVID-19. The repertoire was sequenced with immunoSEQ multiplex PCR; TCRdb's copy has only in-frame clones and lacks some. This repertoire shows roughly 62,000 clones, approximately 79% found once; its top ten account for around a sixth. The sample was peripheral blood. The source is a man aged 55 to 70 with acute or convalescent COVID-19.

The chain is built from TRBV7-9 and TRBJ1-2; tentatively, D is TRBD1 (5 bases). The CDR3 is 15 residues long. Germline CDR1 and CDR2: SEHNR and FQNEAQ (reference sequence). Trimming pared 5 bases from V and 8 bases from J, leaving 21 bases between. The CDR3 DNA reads TGTGCCAGCAGCACTTCCTCGGGGGGAACGGACGGCTACACCTTC. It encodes CASSTSSGGTDGYTF.

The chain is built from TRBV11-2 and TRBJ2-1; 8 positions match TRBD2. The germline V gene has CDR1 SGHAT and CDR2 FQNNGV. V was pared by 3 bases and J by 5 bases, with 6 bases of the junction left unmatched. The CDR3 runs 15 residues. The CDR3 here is CASSFRLAIDNEQFF. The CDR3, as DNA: TGTGCCAGCAGCTTCCGACTAGCGATAGACAATGAGCAGTTCTTC.

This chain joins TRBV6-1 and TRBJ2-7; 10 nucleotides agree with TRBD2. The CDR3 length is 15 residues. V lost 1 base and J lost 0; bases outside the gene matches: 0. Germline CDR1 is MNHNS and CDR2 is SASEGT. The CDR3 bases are TGTGCCAGCAGTGAAGGGACTAGCGGCTCCTACGAGCAGTACTTC. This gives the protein CASSEGTSGSYEQYF.

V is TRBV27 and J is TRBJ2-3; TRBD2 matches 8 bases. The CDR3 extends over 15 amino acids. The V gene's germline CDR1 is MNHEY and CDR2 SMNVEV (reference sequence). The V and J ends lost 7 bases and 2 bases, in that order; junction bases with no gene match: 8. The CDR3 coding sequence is TGTGCCAGCACTCCGGGACTAGGTATCACAGATACGCAGTATTTT. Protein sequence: CASTPGLGITDTQYF.

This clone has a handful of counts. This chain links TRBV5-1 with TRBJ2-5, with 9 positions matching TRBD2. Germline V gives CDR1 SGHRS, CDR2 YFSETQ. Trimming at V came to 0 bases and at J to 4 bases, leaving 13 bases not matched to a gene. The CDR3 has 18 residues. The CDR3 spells CASSLAQGVAGVRETQYF. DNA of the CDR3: TGCGCCAGCAGCTTGGCCCAAGGGGTAGCGGGAGTACGAGAGACCCAGTACTTC.